This T cell receptor beta chain was obtained from a study of T cells in women clearing cervical HPV infection. With 3 bases removed from V and 5 bases from J, the gap between germline ends came to 14 bases. The CDR3 sequence is 15 residues long. CDR1 LNHDA and CDR2 SQIVND come from the germline V gene (reference sequence). Sequencing was performed with immunoSEQ multiplex PCR; in TCRdb, only in-frame clones are kept and a portion is missing. Its table lists around 30,000 clones. A word on this clone: The CDR3 extends 3 residues past the end of the read, so its final part is completed from the germline J gene.

Input material: blood buffy coat. The origin of this receptor is a woman aged 18 to 75 with a cervical HPV16 infection that either progressed to CIN3+ or cleared (not recorded which). The V call is TRBV19, the J call TRBJ2-1; D might be TRBD2 (5 bases). CDR3 sequence: CASSISGFPDNEQFF. The sequenced CDR3 bases are TGTGCCAGTAGTATCTCGGGGTTCCCCGACAATGAG.